This paragraph covers one T cell receptor beta chain sequence. The antigen is undetermined. Germline values: CDR1 MGHRA, CDR2 YSYEKL. The V gene lost 1 base and the J gene lost 0 bases, with 8 bases spanning the gap. CDR3 size: 15 residues. These data are taken from a study of human T cells and chemical hapten exposure. The wider study: Chiefly women, the patients showed alopecia areata, totalis or universalis. Across samples, TCR yields varied, mostly owing to small differences in pooled library volumes.

Study-wide points: PT1 expanded TCR counts and patch test score were linked, and their correlation was positive.

TCRdb reanalysed the RACE reads using MiXCR and keeps one entry per CDR3 protein. Of 75,000 to 100,000 distinct CDR3 sequences in the sample, roughly 12% were seen once. The time point is: patch test 1, 2 weeks after DPC sensitization. Treatment denoted: therapeutic diphenylcyclopropenone sensitization with weekly scalp DPC. Unfractionated whole blood yielded the extracted total RNA. This sequence was found in a woman in her 40s with alopecia areata. Some clones in this sample may be carry-over from other donors' samples. Here the sequenced sample was whole blood, taken in connection with sensitization to the hapten diphenylcyclopropenone (DPC). The chain links TRBV4-1 to TRBJ2-3, with a tentative D call TRBD1 (5 bases). Here the CDR3 DNA reads TGCGCCAGCAGCCAAGCCCAGGGTAGCACAGATACGCAGTATTTT. Its translation is CASSQAQGSTDTQYF.